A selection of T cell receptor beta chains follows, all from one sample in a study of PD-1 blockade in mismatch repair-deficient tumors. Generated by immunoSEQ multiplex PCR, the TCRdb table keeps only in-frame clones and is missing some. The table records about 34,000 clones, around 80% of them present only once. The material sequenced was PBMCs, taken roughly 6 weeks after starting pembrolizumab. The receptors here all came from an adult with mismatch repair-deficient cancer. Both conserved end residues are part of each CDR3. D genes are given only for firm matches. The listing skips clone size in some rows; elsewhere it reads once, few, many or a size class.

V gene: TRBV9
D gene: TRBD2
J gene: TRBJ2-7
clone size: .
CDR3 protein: CASSAHSGTSGNEQYF
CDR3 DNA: TGTGCCAGCAGCGCCCACTCGGGGACTAGCGGGAACGAGCAGTACTTC

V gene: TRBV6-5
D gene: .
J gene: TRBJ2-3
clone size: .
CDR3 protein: CASSPSRGLTDTQYF
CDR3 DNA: TGTGCCAGCAGTCCCAGCAGGGGCCTCACAGATACGCAGTATTTT

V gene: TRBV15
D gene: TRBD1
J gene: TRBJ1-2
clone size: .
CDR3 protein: CATSSRDRGVRNYGYTF
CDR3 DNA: TGTGCCACCAGCTCTCGGGACAGGGGAGTTAGGAACTATGGCTACACCTTC

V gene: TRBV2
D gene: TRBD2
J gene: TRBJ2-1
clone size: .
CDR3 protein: CASSAIAGASSYNEQFF
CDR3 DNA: TGTGCCAGCAGTGCAATAGCGGGAGCTAGCTCCTACAATGAGCAGTTCTTC

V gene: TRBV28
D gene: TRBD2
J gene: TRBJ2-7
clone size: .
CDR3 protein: CASSPIPWGTSGSYEQYF
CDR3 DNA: TGTGCCAGCAGTCCTATCCCCTGGGGGACTAGCGGCTCCTACGAGCAGTACTTC

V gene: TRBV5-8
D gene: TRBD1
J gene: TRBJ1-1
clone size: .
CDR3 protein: CASSLRTGKAFF
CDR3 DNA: TGTGCCAGCAGCCTTCGGACAGGGAAAGCTTTCTTT

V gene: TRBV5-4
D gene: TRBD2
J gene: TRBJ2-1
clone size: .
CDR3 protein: CASSFPGLAHSLGNEQFF
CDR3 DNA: TGTGCCAGCAGCTTTCCGGGACTAGCTCACTCCCTTGGAAATGAGCAGTTCTTC

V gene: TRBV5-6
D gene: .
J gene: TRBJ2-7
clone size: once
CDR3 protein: CASSSTRRQTYEQYF
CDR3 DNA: TGTGCCAGCAGTTCAACAAGGCGACAGACCTACGAGCAGTACTTC

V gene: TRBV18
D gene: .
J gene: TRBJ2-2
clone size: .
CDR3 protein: CASSQGSGNTGELFF
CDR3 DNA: TGTGCCAGCTCACAAGGTAGCGGGAACACCGGGGAGCTGTTTTTT

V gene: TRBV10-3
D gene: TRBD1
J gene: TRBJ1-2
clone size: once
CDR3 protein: CAITGGYGYTF
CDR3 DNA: TGTGCCATCACAGGGGGTTATGGCTACACCTTC

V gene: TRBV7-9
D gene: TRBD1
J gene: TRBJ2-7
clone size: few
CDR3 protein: CASSAPRDRGTYEQYF
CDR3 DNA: TGTGCCAGCAGCGCCCCCCGGGACAGGGGGACCTACGAGCAGTACTTC

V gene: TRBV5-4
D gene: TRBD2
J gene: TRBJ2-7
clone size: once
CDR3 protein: CASSTRGLAGGPHEQYF
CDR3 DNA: TGTGCCAGCAGCACCAGAGGACTAGCGGGAGGGCCCCACGAGCAGTACTTC

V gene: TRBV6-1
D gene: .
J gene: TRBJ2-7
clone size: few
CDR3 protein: CASSELSYEQYF
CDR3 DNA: TGTGCCAGCAGTGAACTCTCCTACGAGCAGTACTTC

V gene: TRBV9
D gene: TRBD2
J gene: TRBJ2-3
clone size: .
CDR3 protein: CASSVRSGGSTDTQYF
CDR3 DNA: TGTGCCAGCAGCGTACGGAGCGGGGGGAGCACAGATACGCAGTATTTT